This TCR beta chain was retrieved from a study of blood T cell repertoires in COVID-19. The wider study: The United States, Italy and Spain supplied acute and convalescent COVID-19 samples.

The CDR3 covers 13 residues. Germline CDR1 is MNHNS and CDR2 is SASEGT. V lost 2 bases to trimming and J lost 7 bases; unmatched junction nucleotides: 1. In the study's own analysis: Reference gene primer amplification in the assay estimated nucleated cell counts. Clones were read by immunoSEQ multiplex PCR, and TCRdb kept only the in-frame ones, dropping some. D and trimming were read from the DNA, whereas the V and J calls and clone size are those reported in that table. The profile covers about 150,000 clones, with about nine tenths appearing a single time and around 38% taken by the ten largest. This chain links TRBV6-1 with TRBJ1-2; 10 bases map to TRBD1. Sequenced: peripheral blood. The TCR was taken from a man aged 45 to 65 who had recovered from COVID-19. The DNA of the CDR3 is TGTGCCAGCAGTGAAAGGGACAGGGGTGGCTACACCTTC. Translated: CASSERDRGGYTF.